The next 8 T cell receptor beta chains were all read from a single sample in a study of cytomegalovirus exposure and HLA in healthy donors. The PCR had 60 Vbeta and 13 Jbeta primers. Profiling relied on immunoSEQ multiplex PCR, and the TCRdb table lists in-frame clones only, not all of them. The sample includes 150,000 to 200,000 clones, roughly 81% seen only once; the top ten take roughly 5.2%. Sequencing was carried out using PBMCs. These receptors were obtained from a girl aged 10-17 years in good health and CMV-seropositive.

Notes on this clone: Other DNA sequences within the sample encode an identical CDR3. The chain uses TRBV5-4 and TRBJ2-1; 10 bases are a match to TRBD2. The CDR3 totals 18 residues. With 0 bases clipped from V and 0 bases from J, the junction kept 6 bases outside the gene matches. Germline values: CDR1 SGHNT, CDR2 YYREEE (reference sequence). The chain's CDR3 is CASSLVAGGFGSYNEQFF. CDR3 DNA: TGTGCCAGCAGCTTGGTAGCGGGGGGCTTTGGCTCCTACAATGAGCAGTTCTTC.

CDR3 residues: CASSGTSGGTDTQYF. The CDR3 DNA follows: TGTGCCAGCAGCGGGACTAGCGGGGGCACAGATACGCAGTATTTT. The V call is TRBV6-5, the J call TRBJ2-3; TRBD2 matches at 13 bases. Germline V gene sequence: CDR1 MNHEY, CDR2 SVGAGI. This CDR3 has 15 residues. The V and J ends lost 6 bases and 1 base, in that order; junction bases with no gene match: 1.

The CDR3 loop reads CASSLAFLVQGFEQYF. CDR3 bases: TGTGCCAGCAGCTTAGCCTTCCTAGTACAGGGGTTCGAGCAGTACTTC. The chain combines TRBV7-2 with TRBJ2-7; TRBD1 aligns across 7 bases. The CDR3 is 16 amino acids. Germline lookup yields CDR1 SGHTA and CDR2 FQGNSA. Trimming at V came to 0 bases and at J to 6 bases, leaving 11 bases not matched to a gene.

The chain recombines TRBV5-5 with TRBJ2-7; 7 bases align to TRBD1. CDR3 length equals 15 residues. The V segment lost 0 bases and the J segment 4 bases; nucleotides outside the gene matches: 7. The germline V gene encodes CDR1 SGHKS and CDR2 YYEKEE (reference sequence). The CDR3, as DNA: TGTGCCAGCAGCTTGGGGGCAGGGGGTGTGTACGAGCAGTACTTC. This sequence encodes CASSLGAGGVYEQYF.

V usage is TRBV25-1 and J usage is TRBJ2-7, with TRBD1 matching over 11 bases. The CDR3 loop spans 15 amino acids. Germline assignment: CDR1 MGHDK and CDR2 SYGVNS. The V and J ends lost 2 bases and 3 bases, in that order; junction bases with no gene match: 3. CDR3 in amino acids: CASSEPGTGGYEQYF. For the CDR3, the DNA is TGTGCCAGCAGTGAACCCGGGACAGGGGGCTACGAGCAGTACTTC.

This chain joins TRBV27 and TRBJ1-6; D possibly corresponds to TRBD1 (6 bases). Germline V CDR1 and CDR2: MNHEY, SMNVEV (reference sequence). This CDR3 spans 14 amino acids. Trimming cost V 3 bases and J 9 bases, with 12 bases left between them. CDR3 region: CASSFQGSTSPLHF. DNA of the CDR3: TGTGCCAGCAGTTTCCAGGGGTCCACTTCACCCCTCCACTTT.

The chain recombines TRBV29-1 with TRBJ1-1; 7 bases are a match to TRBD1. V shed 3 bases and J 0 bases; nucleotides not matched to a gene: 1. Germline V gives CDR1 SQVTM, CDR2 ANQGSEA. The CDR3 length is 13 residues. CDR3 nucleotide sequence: TGCAGCGTTGATGACAGGGTGAACACTGAAGCTTTCTTT. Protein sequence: CSVDDRVNTEAFF.

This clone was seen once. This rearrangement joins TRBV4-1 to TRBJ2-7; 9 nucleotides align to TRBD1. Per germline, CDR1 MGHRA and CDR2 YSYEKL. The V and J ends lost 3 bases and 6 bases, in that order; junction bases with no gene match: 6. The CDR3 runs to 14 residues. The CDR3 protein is CASSHPGQGGEQYF. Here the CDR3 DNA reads TGCGCCAGCAGCCACCCGGGACAGGGTGGCGAGCAGTACTTC.